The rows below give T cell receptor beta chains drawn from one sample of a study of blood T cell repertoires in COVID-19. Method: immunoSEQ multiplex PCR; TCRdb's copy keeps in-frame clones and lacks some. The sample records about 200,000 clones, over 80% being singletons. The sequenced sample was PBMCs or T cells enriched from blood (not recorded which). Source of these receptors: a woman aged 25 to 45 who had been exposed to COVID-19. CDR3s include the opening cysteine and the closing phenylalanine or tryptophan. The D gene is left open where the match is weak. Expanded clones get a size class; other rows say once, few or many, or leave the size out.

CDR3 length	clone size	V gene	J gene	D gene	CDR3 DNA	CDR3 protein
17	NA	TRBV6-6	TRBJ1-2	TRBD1	TGTGCCAGCAGTCAAACGGGACAGGGGATAGCTAACTATGGCTACACCTTC	CASSQTGQGIANYGYTF
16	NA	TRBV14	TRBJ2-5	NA	TGTGCCAGCAGCCAAGAACTCAGGGAATTAACAGAGACCCAGTACTTC	CASSQELRELTETQYF
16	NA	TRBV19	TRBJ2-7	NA	TGTGCCAGTAGATCAACCTGGGGGGAGCCAACCCGCGAGCAGTACTTC	CASRSTWGEPTREQYF
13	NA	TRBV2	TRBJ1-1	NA	TGTGCCAGCAGTCGATCGGACTTTTCTGAAGCTTTCTTT	CASSRSDFSEAFF
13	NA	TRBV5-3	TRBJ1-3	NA	TGTGCCAGAAGCTTAACAGAAGGAAACACCATATATTTT	CARSLTEGNTIYF
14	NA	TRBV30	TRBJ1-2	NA	TGTGCCTGGAGTGGGGAGGAGAGCAACTATGGCTACACCTTC	CAWSGEESNYGYTF
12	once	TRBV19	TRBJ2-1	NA	TGTGCCAGTAGTATGTCTACCAATGAGCAGTTCTTC	CASSMSTNEQFF
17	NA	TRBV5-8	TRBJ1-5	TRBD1	TGTGCCAGCAGTTACCCGAACCAGGGGGAAGGCAGGCAGCCCCAGCATTTT	CASSYPNQGEGRQPQHF
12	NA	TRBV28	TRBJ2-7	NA	TGTGCCAGCAGTTCGGACAACTACGAGCAGTACTTC	CASSSDNYEQYF
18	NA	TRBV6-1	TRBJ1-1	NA	TGTGCCAGCAGTGAATCCTTTCTGGGCGGGGAATTCTTCACTGAAGCTTTCTTT	CASSESFLGGEFFTEAFF
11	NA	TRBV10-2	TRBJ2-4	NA	TGCGCCAGCAGTGAGGAGGACATTCAGTACTTC	CASSEEDIQYF
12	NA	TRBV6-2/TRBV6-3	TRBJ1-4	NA	TGTGCCAGCAGTTATTGGAGTGAAAAACTGTTTTTT	CASSYWSEKLFF
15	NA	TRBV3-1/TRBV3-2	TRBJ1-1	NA	TGTGCCAGCAGCCAACAGGGTGCCGGGAACACTGAAGCTTTCTTT	CASSQQGAGNTEAFF
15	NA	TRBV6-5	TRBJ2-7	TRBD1	TGTGCCAGCAGTATAACGACAGGGGGAAACTACGAGCAGTACTTC	CASSITTGGNYEQYF
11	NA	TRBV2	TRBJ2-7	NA	TGTGCCAGCAGGTTGGGCGACGAGCAGTACTTC	CASRLGDEQYF
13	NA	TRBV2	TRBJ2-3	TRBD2	TGTGCCACCGGAGCGGGGGGCACAGATACGCAGTATTTT	CATGAGGTDTQYF
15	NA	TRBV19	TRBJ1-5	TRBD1	TGTGCCAGTACCAACACAGGGGGAGGTTATCAGCCCCAGCATTTT	CASTNTGGGYQPQHF
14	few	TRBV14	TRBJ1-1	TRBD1	TGTGCCAGCAGCTTCGGGACAGGGGACACTGAAGCTTTCTTT	CASSFGTGDTEAFF
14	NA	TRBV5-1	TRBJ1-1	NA	TGCGCCAGCAGCTTGACCGGAGGTAACACTGAAGCTTTCTTT	CASSLTGGNTEAFF
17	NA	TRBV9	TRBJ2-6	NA	TGTGCCAGCAGCGCCCGACGGACTTTCTCTGGGGCCAACGTCCTGACTTTC	CASSARRTFSGANVLTF
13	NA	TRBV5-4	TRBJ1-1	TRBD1	TGTGCCAGCAGGGGACAGAGGAACACTGAAGCTTTCTTT	CASRGQRNTEAFF
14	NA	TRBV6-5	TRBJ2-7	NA	TGTGCCAGCAGTTACTCAGGGAGCTCCTACGAGCAGTACTTC	CASSYSGSSYEQYF
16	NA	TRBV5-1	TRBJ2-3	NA	TGCGCCAGCAGCTTGGTCGTTAGCGCAAGCACAGATACGCAGTATTTT	CASSLVVSASTDTQYF
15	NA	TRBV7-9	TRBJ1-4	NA	TGTGCCAGCAGCTCCGCGGGGCAGGGTGGGGAAAAACTGTTTTTT	CASSSAGQGGEKLFF
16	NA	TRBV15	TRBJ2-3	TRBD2	TGTGCCACCAGCAGAGCCGGACTAGCGCTCACAGATACGCAGTATTTT	CATSRAGLALTDTQYF
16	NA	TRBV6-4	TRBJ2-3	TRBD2	TGTGCCAGCAGTGACCAAAGCGGGGGGCCCACAGATACGCAGTATTTT	CASSDQSGGPTDTQYF
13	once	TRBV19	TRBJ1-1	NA	TGTGCCAGTAGGAGAGTACGGAGGTCTGAAGCTTTCTTT	CASRRVRRSEAFF
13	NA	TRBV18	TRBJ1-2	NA	TGTGCCAGCTCACCTCCTTCAGTTGGCGGCTACACCTTC	CASSPPSVGGYTF
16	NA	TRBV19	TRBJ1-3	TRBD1	TGTGCCAGTAGTCGACAGGGGTACGCATCTGGAAACACCATATATTTT	CASSRQGYASGNTIYF
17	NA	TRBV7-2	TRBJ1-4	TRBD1	TGTGCCAGCAGCCTGTCGATTCAGGGGGTGAACGATGAAAAACTGTTTTTT	CASSLSIQGVNDEKLFF
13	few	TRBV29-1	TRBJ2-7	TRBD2	TGCAGCGTTGATTGGGGAGGGAGTAACGAGCAGTACTTC	CSVDWGGSNEQYF
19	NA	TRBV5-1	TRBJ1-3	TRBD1	TGCGCCAGCAGCTTGGGGCGGACAGGGTATTCAGAAGCTGGAAACACCATATATTTT	CASSLGRTGYSEAGNTIYF
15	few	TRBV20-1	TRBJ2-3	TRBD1	TGCAGTGCTAGTGGGACAGGGGGCCTCACAGATACGCAGTATTTT	CSASGTGGLTDTQYF
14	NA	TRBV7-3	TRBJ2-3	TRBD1	TGTGCCAGCAGCTTAACCGGGACAGCAGATACGCAGTATTTT	CASSLTGTADTQYF
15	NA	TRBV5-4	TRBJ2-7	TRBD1	TGTGCCAGCAGCGGGAGAGGGGACAGGGGCCACGAGCAGTACTTC	CASSGRGDRGHEQYF